Reported below is one T cell receptor beta chain. Antigen specificity is unknown. PCR amplification relied on 60 Vbeta primers (plus 13 Jbeta primers). Data came from immunoSEQ multiplex PCR; TCRdb stores just in-frame clones and leaves some out. The table shows some 140,000 clones, with 80% occurring only once. These donors, healthy bone marrow donors, were studied. Germline V gene lookup returns CDR1 MGHDK and CDR2 SYGVNS. Trimming pared 3 bases from V and 4 bases from J, leaving 10 bases between. The CDR3 spans 14 residues. The sample originates from a study of cytomegalovirus exposure and HLA in healthy donors. Notes on the study in general: Confirmation was obtained in vitro that three CMV-associated chains are specific for CMV antigens. A missense DCLRE1C variant was associated with V- and J-gene trimming of TCR beta chains in a later analysis, and an independent cohort replicated the association. For most TCR beta V segments, an earlier analysis put the productive rate at about 87% or about 30% of the time.

The chain couples TRBV25-1 to TRBJ1-5, with D perhaps matching TRBD1 (6 bases). The TCR originated in a man aged 25 to 40 in good health and CMV-seropositive. Sample: PBMCs. CDR3 sequence: CASSEAGDNQPQHF. The DNA of the CDR3 is TGTGCCAGCAGTGAGGCAGGGGATAATCAGCCCCAGCATTTT. Complete variable domain (other parts from reference TRBV25-1 and TRBJ1-5): EADIYQTPRYLVIGTGKKITLECSQTMGHDKMYWYQQDPGMELHLIHYSYGVNSTEKGDLSSESTVSRIRTEHFPLTLESARPSHTSQYLCASSEAGDNQPQHFGDGTRLSIL.